These 32 T cell receptor beta chains were all obtained from the same sample, sequenced in a study of blood T cell repertoires in COVID-19 (dated by TCRdb to 2018 to 2021). Receptor amplification or capture employed the immunoSEQ multiplex PCR assay. As stored in TCRdb, this immuneACCESS dataset retains in-frame rearrangements with V and J assigned. A fraction of the clones does not appear; measured against another copy, unresolved V genes explain less than half of the discrepancy, and the remainder lacks a known reason. For this sample there are around 230,000 clones; around 80% appear just once. The ten top clones hold 15% of the sample. Input material: PBMCs or T cells enriched from blood (not recorded which). The receptors shown here come from a man aged 35-49 years who had recovered from COVID-19.

This clone showed up just a few times. The V gene is TRBV18, the J gene TRBJ2-3, with a weak D call TRBD2 (6 bases). Between the trimmed V and J ends, which lost 4 bases and 5 bases, there was a span of 10 bases. CDR3 size: 13 residues. Germline loops: CDR1 KGHSH, CDR2 LQKENI. CDR3 sequence (DNA): TGTGCCAGCTCACGCGGAGGGGAAGATACGCAGTATTTT. It is translated as CASSRGGEDTQYF.

The rearrangement uses TRBV5-5 and TRBJ1-3; 8 positions match TRBD1. From germline, CDR1 is SGHKS and CDR2 YYEKEE (reference sequence). This CDR3 spans 15 amino acids. V shed 4 bases, J shed 0 bases, and the junction held 3 bases outside the gene matches. The CDR3 nucleotides are TGTGCCAGCAGCGTACAGGGGGACTCTGGAAACACCATATATTTT. Translated, it gives CASSVQGDSGNTIYF. The full variable domain, in which reference TRBV5-5 and TRBJ1-3 provide the parts outside the CDR3, is DAGVTQSPTHLIKTRGQQVTLRCSPISGHKSVSWYQQVLGQGPQFIFQYYEKEERGRGNFPDRFSARQFPNYSSELNVNALLLGDSALYLCASSVQGDSGNTIYFGEGSWLTVV.

Only a few counts were recorded for this clone. The J gene is TRBJ1-1, the V gene TRBV27, with a possible D match to TRBD1 (6 bases). Germline CDR1 reads MNHEY; CDR2 reads SMNVEV (reference sequence). V was pared by 2 bases and J by 11 bases, with 18 bases between. The CDR3 has 14 amino acids. Written as DNA, the CDR3 is TGTGCCAGCAGTTTAGAGGGGCGGGGGGGCAAGGCTTTCTTT. Its protein product is CASSLEGRGGKAFF.

The V gene is TRBV5-1, the J gene TRBJ2-2, with 7 positions matching TRBD1. The CDR3 has 16 residues. V gave up 6 bases and J gave up 5 bases; unmatched junction bases: 13. Germline lookup yields CDR1 SGHRS and CDR2 YFSETQ. Here the CDR3 reads CASTPRGRGTTGELFF. Here the CDR3 DNA reads TGCGCCAGCACCCCCAGGGGCAGGGGGACAACCGGGGAGCTGTTTTTT.

The chain joins TRBV14 to TRBJ1-6, with TRBD1 as a possible D gene (6 bases). Deletions cut 0 bases from V and 7 bases from J, with 16 bases between. Germline V gene sequence: CDR1 SGHDN, CDR2 FVKESK. There are 17 residues in the CDR3. In nucleotides, the CDR3 is TGTGCCAGCAGCCAAGACCCGGACAGCGGAATAAATTCACCCCTCCACTTT. This gives the protein CASSQDPDSGINSPLHF.

The chain links TRBV21-1 to TRBJ2-2; TRBD1, the table's D call, was not compared with the DNA. TRBV21-1 is a documented pseudogene. This CDR3 spans 14 amino acids. The CDR3 loop is CASSKGQGTGELFF. CDR3 in DNA: TGTGCCAGCAGCAAAGGACAGGGAACCGGGGAGCTGTTTTTT.

This sequence joins TRBV10-3 and TRBJ2-2, with D possibly TRBD1 on 6 matching bases. The CDR3 consists of 15 residues. CDR1 ENHRY and CDR2 SYGVKD come from the germline V gene. V lost 3 bases and J 6 bases, leaving 14 bases between the germline ends. The CDR3 here is CAISERDTAAGELFF. The CDR3 bases are TGTGCCATCAGTGAAAGGGACACGGCCGCCGGGGAGCTGTTTTTT.

The V call is TRBV7-3, the J call TRBJ2-1; 8 bases align to TRBD1. V lost 6 bases to trimming and J lost 2 bases; unmatched junction nucleotides: 12. The V gene's germline CDR1 is SGHTA and CDR2 FQGTGA. The CDR3 sequence is 17 residues long. The CDR3 protein is CASSLGQGASTYNEQFF. The DNA of the CDR3 is TGTGCCAGCAGTCTAGGGCAGGGGGCAAGCACCTACAATGAGCAGTTCTTC.

The chain has TRBV7-3 and TRBJ2-3; TRBD1 matches 10 bases. With V trimmed by 5 bases and J by 2 bases, 7 bases remained unmatched. This CDR3 comprises 16 residues. Germline V CDR1 and CDR2: SGHTA, FQGTGA. Here the CDR3 reads CASSKYGTGATDTQYF. In DNA form, the CDR3 reads TGTGCCAGCAGCAAATATGGGACAGGGGCCACAGATACGCAGTATTTT.

This chain connects TRBV30 to TRBJ1-2, with 8 bases fitting TRBD1. This CDR3 has 14 residues. CDR1 is GTSNPN, CDR2 SVGIG, per germline (reference sequence). V dropped 3 bases and J dropped 2; count of bases not matched to a gene: 5. Here the CDR3 DNA reads TGTGCCTGGAGGTTCCGGGACAGGAACTATGGCTACACCTTC. Its translation: CAWRFRDRNYGYTF.

Details on this clone: At the DNA level, this CDR3 is encoded by other sequences in the same sample as well. The chain links TRBV9 to TRBJ1-2; D ambiguous. Trimming removed 0 bases from V and 2 bases from J, with 5 bases in between. This CDR3 comprises 13 residues. Germline V lookup: CDR1 SGDLS, CDR2 YYNGEE. In DNA, the CDR3 is TGTGCCAGCAGCGTAGACACCAACTATGGCTACACCTTC. It encodes CASSVDTNYGYTF.

This chain connects TRBV7-9 to TRBJ2-3, with TRBD2 identical over 8 bases. V lost 2 bases to trimming and J lost 2 bases; unmatched junction nucleotides: 12. The CDR3 is 18 residues long. From germline, CDR1 is SEHNR and CDR2 FQNEAQ (reference sequence). CDR3 loop: CASSLSLGGALHTDTQYF. The CDR3 DNA reads TGTGCCAGCAGCTTAAGTCTCGGGGGGGCCCTTCACACAGATACGCAGTATTTT.

This clone is a singleton in its sample. This chain uses TRBV9 with TRBJ2-1; D perhaps matches TRBD1 (5 bases). The CDR3 extends over 14 amino acids. The germline V and J ends were trimmed by 1 base and 9 bases, with 14 bases remaining between them. Germline assignment: CDR1 SGDLS and CDR2 YYNGEE. CDR3 sequence: CASSVHGMQGEQFF. CDR3 sequence (DNA): TGTGCCAGCAGCGTACATGGGATGCAGGGTGAGCAGTTCTTC. The entire variable domain, with the rest obtained from reference TRBV9 and TRBJ2-1, is as follows: DSGVTQTPKHLITATGQRVTLRCSPRSGDLSVYWYQQSLDQGLQFLIQYYNGEERAKGNILERFSAQQFPDLHSELNLSSLELGDSALYFCASSVHGMQGEQFFGPGTRLTVL.

The V and J genes are TRBV9 and TRBJ2-4; D unclear. Trimming pared 0 bases from V and 7 bases from J, leaving 8 bases between. Per germline, CDR1 SGDLS and CDR2 YYNGEE. CDR3 length: 13 amino acids. For the CDR3, the DNA is TGTGCCAGCAGCGTAGAGTCAGCGAACATTCAGTACTTC. Its translation: CASSVESANIQYF. Full variable domain (rest looked up from reference TRBV9 and TRBJ2-4): DSGVTQTPKHLITATGQRVTLRCSPRSGDLSVYWYQQSLDQGLQFLIQYYNGEERAKGNILERFSAQQFPDLHSELNLSSLELGDSALYFCASSVESANIQYFGAGTRLSVL.

The rearrangement uses TRBV6-1 and TRBJ1-3, with 9 bases aligning to TRBD1. This CDR3 has 16 amino acids. After removal of 4 bases from V and 12 bases from J, the junction contained 16 bases not matched to a gene. Germline V lookup: CDR1 MNHNS, CDR2 SASEGT. The CDR3 reads CASSAQGTITGGNIYF. The CDR3 nucleotides read TGTGCCAGCAGTGCCCAGGGGACCATTACAGGGGGCAACATATATTTT.

CDR3 region: CASSYRDYYTDTQYF. CDR3 DNA: TGTGCCAGCAGCTACCGGGATTACTACACAGATACGCAGTATTTT. The chain has TRBV9 and TRBJ2-3; TRBD2 might be the D (5 bases). Between the trimmed V and J ends, which lost 4 bases and 2 bases, there was a span of 14 bases. The CDR3 is 15 amino acids. CDR1 is SGDLS, CDR2 YYNGEE, per germline.

In DNA, the CDR3 is TGTGCCAGCAGTTCCGGGACAGGGGACAATACGCAGTATTTT. This gives the protein CASSSGTGDNTQYF. This chain joins TRBV28 and TRBJ2-3; 10 bases are a match to TRBD1. V lost 4 bases and J lost 7; bases outside the gene matches: 5. Germline CDR1 MDHEN, CDR2 SYDVKM. The CDR3 has 14 amino acids.

This sequence joins TRBV5-1 and TRBJ2-5, with no clear D. The V and J ends lost 0 bases and 3 bases respectively, with 9 bases between them. The CDR3 contains 14 residues. CDR1 is SGHRS, CDR2 YFSETQ, per germline. The CDR3 nucleotides are TGCGCCAGCAGCTTGGGTGTCGGAGAAGAGACCCAGTACTTC. It specifies CASSLGVGEETQYF. Based on the CDR3 plus reference TRBV5-1 and TRBJ2-5, the full variable domain is KAGVTQTPRYLIKTRGQQVTLSCSPISGHRSVSWYQQTPGQGLQFLFEYFSETQRNKGNFPGRFSGRQFSNSRSEMNVSTLELGDSALYLCASSLGVGEETQYFGPGTRLLVL.

The rearrangement uses TRBV3-1 (or the pseudogene TRBV3-2) and TRBJ1-2; no clear D. Trimming took off 0 bases at V and 7 bases at J, with 9 bases between the two ends. Germline CDR1 reads LGHDT; CDR2 reads YNNKEL (reference sequence). This CDR3 has 13 amino acids. CDR3 sequence (DNA): TGTGCCAGCAGCCAAGATTTAGAGGTTGGCTACACCTTC. Residues: CASSQDLEVGYTF.

The chain joins TRBV2 to TRBJ1-5; the match to TRBD1 covers 9 bases. The CDR3 contains 15 residues. The J segment lost 5 bases and the V segment lost 7 bases, leaving 9 bases of the junction unmatched. Germline lookup yields CDR1 SNHLY and CDR2 FYNNEI. CDR3 sequence: CASNRGTGTDQPQHF. Here the CDR3 DNA reads TGTGCCAGCAACCGAGGGACAGGGACCGATCAGCCCCAGCATTTT. Supplemented by reference TRBV2 and TRBJ1-5, the full variable domain reads EPEVTQTPSHQVTQMGQEVILRCVPISNHLYFYWYRQILGQKVEFLVSFYNNEISEKSEIFDDQFSVERPDGSNFTLKIRSTKLEDSAMYFCASNRGTGTDQPQHFGDGTRLSIL.

The chain combines TRBV10-3 with TRBJ1-1, with D tentatively TRBD1 (5 bases). Germline V gene data show CDR1 as ENHRY and CDR2 as SYGVKD. The CDR3 is made up of 14 amino acids. The germline V and J ends were trimmed by 2 bases and 4 bases, with 11 bases remaining between them. CDR3: CAISEAAGITEAFF. DNA of the CDR3: TGTGCCATCAGTGAGGCGGCAGGGATCACTGAAGCTTTCTTT.

J is TRBJ2-5 and V is TRBV28; D not certain. The CDR3 has 12 residues. V lost 3 bases to trimming and J lost 4 bases, with 6 bases between them. Germline assignment: CDR1 MDHEN and CDR2 SYDVKM. CDR3 DNA sequence: TGTGCCAGCAGTTTTCAAATAGAGACCCAGTACTTC. Amino acids: CASSFQIETQYF.

V is TRBV7-2 and J is TRBJ1-1, with no clear D. Trimming stripped 1 base from V and 4 bases from J, with 10 bases between. The germline gives CDR1 SGHTA, CDR2 FQGNSA. The CDR3 runs to 14 residues. As DNA, the CDR3 is TGTGCCAGCAGCTTAGGAGGGTATGGCACTGAAGCTTTCTTT. Amino acids: CASSLGGYGTEAFF.

The CDR3 region has the DNA TGTGGAACAAATCAGCCCCAGCATTTT. Residues: CGTNQPQHF. This sequence joins TRBV10-3 and TRBJ1-5, with D uncertain. This CDR3 spans 9 amino acids. The germline V gene has CDR1 ENHRY and CDR2 SYGVKD.

V is TRBV5-4 and J is TRBJ1-2, with 8 bases matching TRBD1. With 2 bases clipped from V and 2 bases from J, the junction kept 2 bases outside the gene matches. The CDR3 is made up of 14 amino acids. In germline, CDR1 is SGHNT, CDR2 YYREEE (reference sequence). The CDR3 DNA follows: TGTGCCAGCAGCTTCGGGACAGGAAACTATGGCTACACCTTC. This gives the protein CASSFGTGNYGYTF.

This chain uses TRBV7-9 with TRBJ2-1, with 11 bases lining up with TRBD2. V lost 5 bases to trimming and J lost 12 bases; unmatched junction nucleotides: 12. Germline V lookup: CDR1 SEHNR, CDR2 FQNEAQ (reference sequence). This CDR3 has 15 residues. CDR3 coding DNA: TGTGCCAGCAGCCCCTCGGGACTAGCGGTCGGGGGGCAGTTCTTC. Residues: CASSPSGLAVGGQFF.

The chain joins TRBV7-9 to TRBJ2-2; TRBD2 is a possible D gene (5 bases). Per the germline V gene, CDR1 is SEHNR and CDR2 is FQNEAQ (reference sequence). Trimming removed 3 bases at V and 2 bases at J, with 7 bases between. There are 14 residues in the CDR3. DNA for the CDR3: TGTGCCAGCAGCTTTGCGGGTAACACCGGGGAGCTGTTTTTT. Translation gives CASSFAGNTGELFF.

The chain employs TRBV3-1 (or the pseudogene TRBV3-2) and TRBJ2-7, with a possible D match to TRBD2 (6 bases). Between the trimmed V and J ends, which lost 3 bases and 7 bases, there was a span of 10 bases. CDR1 is LGHDT and CDR2 is YNNKEL in the germline V gene (reference sequence). The CDR3 is 12 residues long. The CDR3 sequence is CASSHAGREQYF. The CDR3 DNA is TGTGCCAGCAGCCATGCGGGGAGGGAGCAGTACTTC.

This clone occurred a few times. The rearrangement joins TRBV27 to TRBJ2-7; D remains ambiguous. Trimming took 6 bases from V and 3 from J, leaving 21 bases between them. The CDR3 consists of 16 residues. Germline V gives CDR1 MNHEY, CDR2 SMNVEV (reference sequence). CDR3 nucleotides: TGTGCCAGCAGCCCTTCCCGGTCGGGTGTAATCTACGAGCAGTACTTC. Protein product: CASSPSRSGVIYEQYF.

The CDR3 DNA reads as TGTGCCAGCAGCGCCCCAAACAGCGGGGGTTACAATGAGCAGTTCTTC. The encoded protein is CASSAPNSGGYNEQFF. The chain employs TRBV9 and TRBJ2-1; 8 bases are shared with TRBD2. Looked up from germline, CDR1 is SGDLS and CDR2 is YYNGEE. With V trimmed by 3 bases and J by 4 bases, 9 bases remained unmatched. The CDR3 spans 16 residues.

The chain is built from TRBV9 and TRBJ2-2; D is undetermined. V lost 0 bases and J lost 7, with 4 bases in between. CDR1 is SGDLS and CDR2 is YYNGEE in the germline V gene. The CDR3 runs 12 residues. In nucleotides, the CDR3 is TGTGCCAGCAGCGTAGATATCGGGGAGCTGTTTTTT. It translates to CASSVDIGELFF.

This chain links TRBV5-5 with TRBJ1-4, with TRBD1 matching over 10 bases. This CDR3 has 15 residues. From germline, CDR1 is SGHKS and CDR2 YYEKEE (reference sequence). Germline trimming cut 4 bases from V and 7 bases from J; bases unmatched to any gene: 7. The CDR3 sequence: CASSAGDRGAEKLFF. CDR3 nucleotides: TGTGCCAGCAGCGCAGGGGACAGGGGAGCTGAAAAACTGTTTTTT. Filled out from reference TRBV5-5 and TRBJ1-4, the complete variable domain reads DAGVTQSPTHLIKTRGQQVTLRCSPISGHKSVSWYQQVLGQGPQFIFQYYEKEERGRGNFPDRFSARQFPNYSSELNVNALLLGDSALYLCASSAGDRGAEKLFFGSGTQLSVL.